A selection of T cell receptor beta chains follows, all from one sample in a study of metastatic and nonmetastatic thyroid tumors. TCRdb ran MiXCR on the PCR reads. The table has more than 10,000 clones, approximately 25% seen once. Specimen: tumor tissue. The receptors shown here come from a female donor with papillary thyroid cancer or a benign thyroid nodule (not recorded which). Some clones in this sample may be carry-over from other donors' samples. The conserved cysteine and the conserved F or W are not part of the CDR3 here.

j_call v_call cdr3_aa
TRBJ1-6 TRBV2 ASSVGREIGSPLH
TRBJ2-7 TRBV30 AWSVGRGREQY
TRBJ2-3 TRBV27 ASSLFLGTADTQY
TRBJ1-2 TRBV3-1 ASIQRGGCSLLA
TRBJ2-7 TRBV20-1 SSGLAGIDEQY
TRBJ1-1 TRBV27 ASSSQGRRTEAF
TRBJ2-1 TRBV29-1 SVDWQGYYNEQF
TRBJ1-2 TRBV28 ASSFKGDGYT
TRBJ2-6 TRBV7-9 ASSFGTGKSSGANVLT
TRBJ2-5 TRBV5-4 ASSPTGAGETQY
TRBJ2-2 TRBV5-1 ASSLAAGRAGELF
TRBJ2-3 TRBV5-6 ASSSKTAVLGTDTQY
TRBJ2-5 TRBV12-3/TRBV12-4 ASSLLGETQY
TRBJ2-7 TRBV11-2 ASSPIPRGPRAYEQY
TRBJ2-1 TRBV24-1 ATSPGLAGVEEQF
TRBJ1-5 TRBV19 ASRDRPNSNQPQH
TRBJ2-5 TRBV29-1 SGWASGNQETQY
TRBJ2-1 TRBV4-1 ASRGGLAGSNEQF
TRBJ2-7 TRBV5-1 ASSLGAGGSNEQY
TRBJ2-7 TRBV7-2 ASSPDSLTYEQY
TRBJ2-7 TRBV2 ASSPRHYEQY
TRBJ1-5 TRBV11-2 ASSADSGSNQPQH
TRBJ1-2 TRBV6-1 ASSDRAKNYGYT
TRBJ1-3 TRBV3-1 ASSQDSAASGNTIY
TRBJ1-2 TRBV20-1 SARKGGDRVYGYT
TRBJ2-7 TRBV7-8 ASSLAAPGLAYKQY
TRBJ1-1 TRBV28 ASSFWTGGQGF
TRBJ1-2 TRBV27 ASRPQRDLNYGYT
TRBJ1-2 TRBV2 ASSLVFGYT
TRBJ2-7 TRBV5-1 ASSLAPQAGYEQY